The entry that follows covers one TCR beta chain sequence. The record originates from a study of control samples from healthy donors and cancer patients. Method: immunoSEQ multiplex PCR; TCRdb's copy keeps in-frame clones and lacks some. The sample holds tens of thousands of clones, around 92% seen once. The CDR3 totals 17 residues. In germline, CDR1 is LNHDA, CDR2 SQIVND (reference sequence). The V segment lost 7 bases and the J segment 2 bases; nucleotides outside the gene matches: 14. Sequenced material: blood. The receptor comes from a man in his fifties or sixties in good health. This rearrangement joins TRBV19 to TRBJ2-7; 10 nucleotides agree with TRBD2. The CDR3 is CASTPSGGARVTYEQYF. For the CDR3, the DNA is TGTGCCAGTACCCCCAGCGGGGGGGCAAGGGTGACCTACGAGCAGTACTTC.